The clone carrying this T cell receptor (beta chain) showed up many times. As yet, its antigen is unknown. The CDR3 is made up of 16 amino acids. The V gene end was trimmed by 5 bases and the J gene end by 6 bases; junction bases not matched to a gene: 11. Study results and caveats: The TCR gene usage of tumor memory CD4+ T cells clustered together with blood and lymph node memory CD4+ cells and with lymph node naive CD4+ cells. The larger-cohort validation was restricted to a single TCR beta V-J rearrangement rather than whole repertoires. Tumor-infiltrating Treg TCR alpha and beta sequences overlapped most with tumor naive CD4+ T cells, then blood naive.

TCRdb re-called the 5' RACE reads with MiXCR, one entry per CDR3 protein. The table has roughly 56,000 distinct CDR3 sequences, 25% to 30% seen once. The sequence derives from a female donor with breast cancer. What was sequenced was tumor-infiltrating naive CD4+ T cells sorted from the breast tumor. Subset described: naive CD4+ T cells, CD4+CD45RA+CD25-. The chain uses TRBV12-3 or TRBV12-4 and TRBJ2-1; 9 positions agree with TRBD2. The CDR3 DNA reads as TGTGCCAGCAGTCCTCACGGAGCGGGAGGATCCAATGAGCAGTTCTTC. This codes for CASSPHGAGGSNEQFF.